The clone carrying this T cell receptor beta chain appeared once. The antigen is undetermined. These data originate in a study of shared clonotypes between healthy human individuals. Study results and caveats: The sole specimen, blood, was sampled, and tissue repertoires likely differ. The genetic and exposure-history diversity represented was limited by few donors. Sharing of clonotypes among donors was expected to vary with sequencing depth.

The CDR3 spans 13 residues. The V gene lost 2 bases and the J gene lost 3 bases, with 4 bases spanning the gap. CDR1 is MNHNY and CDR2 is SVGAGI in the germline V gene (reference sequence). Measured with immunoSEQ multiplex PCR; TCRdb has only the in-frame clones, and not every one. The sample has around 450,000 clones, roughly 77% seen once. The source material was PBMCs. The rearrangement links TRBV6-6 to TRBJ2-2; D is uncertain. This clonotype was sampled from a middle-aged woman in good health. Some clones in this sample may be carry-over from other donors' samples. CDR3 bases: TGTGCCAGCAGTTACACGGACACCGGGGAGCTGTTTTTT. Residues: CASSYTDTGELFF.